The 15 T cell receptor beta chains below all came from one sample that was sequenced in a study of blood T cell repertoires in COVID-19. Profiled with immunoSEQ multiplex PCR; TCRdb holds only in-frame clones, not every one. The sample has about 210,000 clones; 92% are singletons. Sequences were obtained from peripheral blood. These receptors came from a man under 40 with acute or convalescent COVID-19.

The rearrangement uses TRBV30 and TRBJ2-7; the D is unclear. Germline lookup yields CDR1 GTSNPN and CDR2 SVGIG (reference sequence). The CDR3 covers 13 residues. The DNA for the CDR3 is TGTGGCATGAGACCACGACCAACGGGCGAGCAGTACTTC. Its protein product is CGMRPRPTGEQYF.

The rearrangement uses TRBV18 and TRBJ2-3; a possible D gene is TRBD2 (5 bases). Trimming left V 6 bases short and J 3 bases short, with 10 bases between. CDR1 and CDR2 from the germline V gene are KGHSH and LQKENI. CDR3 length: 13 residues. CDR3 amino acids: CASSSGVTDTQYF. The DNA of the CDR3 is TGTGCCAGCTCCTCCGGGGTGACAGATACGCAGTATTTT.

CDR3 amino acids: CASSLAYREAFF. CDR3 in DNA: TGTGCCAGCAGCCTCGCGTACCGTGAAGCTTTCTTT. This chain uses TRBV7-8 with TRBJ1-1; D is unclear. The CDR3 spans 12 residues. CDR1 is SGHVS, CDR2 FQNEAQ, per germline. V was clipped by 5 bases and J by 7 bases, with 11 bases between them.

V gene TRBV15 combines with J gene TRBJ2-7; D may be TRBD1 (5 bases). V was pared by 1 base and J by 4 bases, with 20 bases between. The CDR3 consists of 17 residues. The V gene's germline CDR1 is LNHNV and CDR2 YYDKDF (reference sequence). The CDR3 region has the DNA TGTGCCACCAGCAGAGCCCCCGCCGCAGGTTACAGGTACGAGCAGTACTTC. It codes for CATSRAPAAGYRYEQYF.

This clone appeared once. The CDR3 DNA follows: TGCGCCAGCAGCTTTAGCGGGGACACCGGGGAGCTGTTTTTT. Its protein product is CASSFSGDTGELFF. The J gene is TRBJ2-2, the V gene TRBV5-1, with 8 bases matching TRBD2. Germline lookup yields CDR1 SGHRS and CDR2 YFSETQ. This CDR3 spans 14 amino acids. The ends lost 2 bases at V and 3 bases at J; junction bases unmatched: 0.

The rearrangement uses TRBV27 and TRBJ2-7; D unclear. This CDR3 is 13 amino acids long. Trimming stripped 3 bases from V and 1 base from J, with 7 bases between. From germline, CDR1 is MNHEY and CDR2 SMNVEV (reference sequence). CDR3 sequence (DNA): TGTGCCAGCAGTTTTGAACAGTCCTACGAGCAGTACTTC. Translating gives CASSFEQSYEQYF.

The chain recombines TRBV27 with TRBJ1-1, with no clear D. The CDR3 is 12 residues long. The V end lost 7 bases, the J end lost 6 bases, and 12 bases lay between the germline ends. Germline V gene lookup returns CDR1 MNHEY and CDR2 SMNVEV (reference sequence). The CDR3 DNA reads TGTGCCAGCAAGGGAGGGCGGGCTGAAGCTTTCTTT. It specifies CASKGGRAEAFF.

The chain uses TRBV6-6 and TRBJ2-3, with 8 bases aligning to TRBD2. Trimming at V came to 7 bases and at J to 1 base, leaving 7 bases not matched to a gene. The CDR3 sequence is 15 residues long. The germline V gene encodes CDR1 MNHNY and CDR2 SVGAGI (reference sequence). CDR3 residues: CASTGRGGGTDTQYF. The CDR3 DNA follows: TGTGCCAGCACCGGACGGGGGGGCGGCACAGATACGCAGTATTTT.

This chain connects TRBV28 to TRBJ2-3, with D possibly matching TRBD1 (6 bases). The CDR3 extends over 13 amino acids. Deletions cut 8 bases from V and 4 bases from J, with 13 bases between. The V gene's germline CDR1 is MDHEN and CDR2 SYDVKM. The CDR3 here is CASATGSPDTQYF. DNA for the CDR3: TGTGCCAGCGCCACAGGGAGTCCAGATACGCAGTATTTT.

V usage is TRBV19 and J usage is TRBJ2-4, with D tentatively TRBD1 (6 bases). CDR1 LNHDA and CDR2 SQIVND come from the germline V gene (reference sequence). V was cut by 1 base and J by 8 bases, with 18 bases left in between. The CDR3 spans 16 residues. Here the CDR3 DNA reads TGTGCCAGTAGTATAGTGAACAGGGAGTTAATGGACATTCAGTACTTC. This gives the protein CASSIVNRELMDIQYF.

V usage is TRBV7-8 and J usage is TRBJ2-2; 8 bases map to TRBD1. The CDR3 runs 14 residues. Germline CDR1 is SGHVS and CDR2 is FQNEAQ. V trimming: 4 bases; J trimming: 8 bases; junction bases outside the gene matches: 6. CDR3 nucleotide sequence: TGTGCCAGCAGCTGGACAGGGAAGGGGGGGGAGCTGTTTTTT. This gives the protein CASSWTGKGGELFF. The variable domain in full, with the rest retrieved from reference TRBV7-8 and TRBJ2-2, is GAGVSQSPRYKVAKRGQDVALRCDPISGHVSLFWYQQALGQGPEFLTYFQNEAQLDKSGLPSDRFFAERPEGSVSTLKIQRTQQEDSAVYLCASSWTGKGGELFFGEGSRLTVL.

The V gene is TRBV10-3, the J gene TRBJ1-5; 7 nucleotides line up with TRBD1. J gave up 5 bases and V 5 bases, and 3 bases lay outside the gene matches. The germline CDR1 and CDR2 sequences are ENHRY and SYGVKD. This CDR3 has 13 residues. CDR3 nucleotides: TGTGCCATCAGTTCCGACAGGGATCAGCCCCAGCATTTT. Translation gives CAISSDRDQPQHF.

This sequence joins TRBV3-1 (or the pseudogene TRBV3-2) and TRBJ2-7; tentatively, D is TRBD1 (6 bases). The CDR3 spans 17 residues. V was clipped by 1 base and J by 5 bases, with 21 bases between them. Looked up from germline, CDR1 is LGHDT and CDR2 is YNNKEL (reference sequence). The CDR3 loop reads CASSQGSGTLLFHEQYF. CDR3 nucleotides: TGTGCCAGCAGCCAAGGATCAGGGACACTCCTTTTCCACGAGCAGTACTTC.

The gene calls are TRBV9 and TRBJ1-2, with D possibly TRBD1 on 5 matching bases. Germline loops: CDR1 SGDLS, CDR2 YYNGEE. The CDR3 extends over 17 amino acids. V was trimmed by 0 bases and J by 7 bases, leaving 22 bases between them. The CDR3, as DNA: TGTGCCAGCAGCGTAGCTCTGTCTGACAGTCCGCGGGGTGGCTACACCTTC. Translation gives CASSVALSDSPRGGYTF. Full variable domain (rest looked up from reference TRBV9 and TRBJ1-2): DSGVTQTPKHLITATGQRVTLRCSPRSGDLSVYWYQQSLDQGLQFLIQYYNGEERAKGNILERFSAQQFPDLHSELNLSSLELGDSALYFCASSVALSDSPRGGYTFGSGTRLTVV.

The V gene is TRBV29-1, the J gene TRBJ1-2; TRBD1 matches at 9 bases. Losses at the gene ends were 4 bases for V and 7 bases for J; bases not matched to a gene: 13. Germline CDR1 and CDR2: SQVTM and ANQGSEA. The CDR3 is made up of 15 amino acids. CDR3 coding DNA: TGCAGCGTTGCTCATCCCGGACAGGGGATGGGTGGCTACACCTTC. Translated: CSVAHPGQGMGGYTF. The full variable domain, completed using reference TRBV29-1 and TRBJ1-2, is SAVISQKPSRDICQRGTSLTIQCQVDSQVTMMFWYRQQPGQSLTLIATANQGSEATYESGFVIDKFPISRPNLTFSTLTVSNMSPEDSSIYLCSVAHPGQGMGGYTFGSGTRLTVV.